Included here is one T cell receptor (beta chain) sequence, with context. Its cognate antigen is unknown. This specimen belongs to a study of cytomegalovirus exposure and HLA in healthy donors. Broader study findings: What a later analysis showed was that several of the most significant clusters appeared linked to common viral pathogens.

CDR3 length: 13 amino acids. V lost 6 bases and J lost 8; bases outside the gene matches: 10. CDR1 SGHVS and CDR2 FNYEAQ come from the germline V gene. With 60 Vbeta and 13 Jbeta primers, the PCR was carried out. Repertoires were generated with immunoSEQ multiplex PCR, while TCRdb's copy carries only in-frame clones and drops some. Altogether 200,000 to 250,000 clones are present, almost 85% being singletons, with the ten largest covering about 0.58%. The chain is built from TRBV7-6 and TRBJ2-7; 7 bases are shared with TRBD1. Source material: PBMCs. The receptor was isolated from a woman between 40 and 50 years old in good health and CMV-seronegative. The CDR3 nucleotides are TGTGCCAGCAGTCTCCGGGACAGCGGCCAGCAGTACTTC. It specifies CASSLRDSGQQYF.